This T cell receptor (beta chain) is drawn from a study of shared clonotypes between healthy human individuals. This CDR3 spans 13 amino acids. V lost 7 bases to trimming and J lost 4 bases; unmatched junction nucleotides: 4. Germline-derived CDR1 and CDR2 are GTSNPN and SVGIG (reference sequence). Profiling relied on immunoSEQ multiplex PCR, and the TCRdb table lists in-frame clones only, not all of them. The sample has some 980,000 clones; around three quarters are singletons. The receptor was isolated from a man aged 18 to 30 in good health. The chain recombines TRBV30 with TRBJ2-3, with 11 bases lining up with TRBD2. Sequencing was performed on memory CD4+ T cells sorted from blood. As to subset: CD45RA-negative fraction. The CDR3 protein is CAYGTSGPDTQYF. CDR3 coding DNA: TGTGCCTACGGGACTAGCGGCCCAGATACGCAGTATTTT.